This T cell receptor (beta chain) was profiled in a study of T cells in Graves' hyperthyroidism and ophthalmopathy (dated by TCRdb to between 2017 and 2020). With regard to the full study: Peripheral blood samples were taken at initial diagnosis, before any treatment was given. A discovery cohort of about a hundred patients, approximately 44 with Graves' ophthalmopathy and 55 to 60 with stable Graves' hyperthyroidism, was used to find distinguishing TCR V-J signatures. Prospective prediction of ophthalmopathy was tested in an independent validation cohort of 18 to 20 hyperthyroidism patients and 15 to 17 patients who later progressed to ophthalmopathy. For training and testing, the 100 patients in the discovery cohort were randomly divided in a 7:3 ratio. In addition, the study compared T-cell repertoires in thyroid tissue and in blood from roughly 6 Graves' hyperthyroidism patients. Once sampling was done, hyperthyroidism patients were given methimazole at a starting dose of 30 mg daily, whereas ophthalmopathy patients were given high-dose intravenous methylprednisolone. According to the paper, TCR Vbeta CDR3 sequencing was carried out on over 130 peripheral blood samples, which came from under 50 ophthalmopathy, around 74 hyperthyroidism and roughly 17 progressor patients.

The germline V gene (reference sequence) provides CDR1 MNHEY and CDR2 SMNVEV. The germline V end is reduced by 1 base and the J end by 0 bases; junction bases left unmatched: 8. Taken from cysteine to phenylalanine, the CDR3 has 18 residues. The only DNA kept is the CDR3, 54 bases in frame from the first base. Details on this clonotype: The clone's antigen remains unknown. Base qualities are not at hand, and no much larger clone is one base apart.

Ophthalmopathy patients had moderately to severely active disease, Clinical Activity Score of at least 3, NOSPECS grade of at least 4, and duration under 3 months. The study excluded patients with uncontrolled infections, other autoimmune diseases, pregnancy or lactation. Diagnoses were established on the basis of clinical symptoms, serum thyroxine and TRAb, thyroid ultrasound, and orbital computed tomography. PBMCs were separated from under 12 ml of fresh peripheral blood using Ficoll-Paque density gradient centrifugation. Total RNA was extracted with Trizol reagent, and quality was checked on an Agilent 2100 Bioanalyzer. Study-level results and caveats: Most expanded thyroid clonotypes (frequency above 0.001) were also found in blood, which suggests that blood repertoires may mirror thyroid immune responses. Sample size was not statistically predetermined, and investigators were not blinded to group allocation. A 13 V-J signature model separated ophthalmopathy from stable hyperthyroidism, with around 88% sensitivity and around 84% specificity in cross-validation and 80%/75% in testing. During validation, the model predicted progression to ophthalmopathy a median of approximately 7 months ahead of onset, with just under 71% sensitivity and around 72% specificity.

The TCR beta CDR3 regions were amplified from RNA transcripts. The first round of RT-PCR for the TCR CDR3 was performed with the HTBI primer set and the Qiagen OneStep RT-PCR kit. Libraries were constructed in a second round of multiplex PCR, after which size selection and purification were performed. Sequencing of the libraries was done on an Illumina HiSeq2000 using paired-end 100 bp reads. The original methods were these. SOAPnuke was used to process the raw data, throwing out any read that contained adapters or uncalled bases, had a mean Phred below 15, or lacked an exact constant-primer or identifier match. COPE v1.2.5 was used to merge high-quality paired reads, and clonotypes were defined as unique nucleotide sequences. MiTCR v1.1 was used to align clonotypes to the IMGT TRBV, TRBD and TRBJ reference segments. The analysis included only V-J combinations with a frequency above 0.0001, which together covered about 99% of the repertoires. A TCS score was defined as the ratio between F50 (clonal expansion) and ExV (chaos), using BLOSUM62-based TCRdist between CDR3 peptides within each V-J. Welch's t-statistics and random forest reduced approximately 520 V-J features to about 12, which were used in a naive Bayes classifier (R e1071). Clones were called with MiXCR by TCRdb after fastp trimmed the public reads at Q25, and only in-frame beta chains were retained. Rows are combined by CDR3 protein, so each entry shows the most common genes and DNA. These V and J calls are TCRdb output, not the study's own analysis. The sample contains around 690,000 distinct CDR3 sequences, roughly 20% of them found a single time. Roughly a third of the sample goes to the ten largest clones.

The receptor was derived from a man aged 25 to 45 with Graves' ophthalmopathy. Sequences were obtained from blood. This receptor chain uses TRBV27 and TRBJ1-4; 7 nucleotides in the junction match TRBD1. The CDR3 protein sequence reads: CASSLFKPGGATNEKLFF. The DNA sequence is as follows: TGTGCCAGCAGTTTATTTAAGCCAGGGGGTGCAACTAATGAAAAACTGTTTTTT.